This record covers a single T cell receptor (beta chain). The antigen is not known. Germline V CDR1 and CDR2: MNHNS, SASEGT. V gave up 5 bases and J gave up 5 bases, with 13 bases separating them. This CDR3 contains 14 residues. The data belong to a study of graft-versus-host responses after intestinal transplantation. Produced via immunoSEQ multiplex PCR; TCRdb's table is partial and in-frame only. In the table there are roughly 110,000 clones, approximately 93% of which are singletons. The sample here was unstimulated CD8+ T cells sorted from spleen or lymph node cells, taken before transplant. The rearrangement links TRBV6-1 to TRBJ2-1; D may be TRBD1 or TRBD2 (5 bases each). The origin of this receptor is a human donor who was the organ donor for an intestinal transplant. The CDR3 reads CASSYEGSDNEQFF. The CDR3 DNA reads TGTGCCAGCAGTTATGAGGGGTCAGACAATGAGCAGTTCTTC.